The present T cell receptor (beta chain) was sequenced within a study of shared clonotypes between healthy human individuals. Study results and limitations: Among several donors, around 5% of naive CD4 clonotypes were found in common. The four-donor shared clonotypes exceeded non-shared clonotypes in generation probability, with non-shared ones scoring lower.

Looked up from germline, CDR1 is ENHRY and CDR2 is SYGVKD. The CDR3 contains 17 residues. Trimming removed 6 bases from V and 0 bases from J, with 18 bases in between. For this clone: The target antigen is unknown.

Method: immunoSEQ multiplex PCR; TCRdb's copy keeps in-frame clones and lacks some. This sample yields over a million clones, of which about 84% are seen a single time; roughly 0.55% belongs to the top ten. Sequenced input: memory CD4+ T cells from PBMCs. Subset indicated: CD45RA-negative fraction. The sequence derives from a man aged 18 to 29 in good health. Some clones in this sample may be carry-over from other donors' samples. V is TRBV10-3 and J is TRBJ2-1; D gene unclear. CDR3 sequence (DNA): TGTGCCATCAGGATACCTCTGCATTCCTGCTCCTACAATGAGCAGTTCTTC. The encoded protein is CAIRIPLHSCSYNEQFF.